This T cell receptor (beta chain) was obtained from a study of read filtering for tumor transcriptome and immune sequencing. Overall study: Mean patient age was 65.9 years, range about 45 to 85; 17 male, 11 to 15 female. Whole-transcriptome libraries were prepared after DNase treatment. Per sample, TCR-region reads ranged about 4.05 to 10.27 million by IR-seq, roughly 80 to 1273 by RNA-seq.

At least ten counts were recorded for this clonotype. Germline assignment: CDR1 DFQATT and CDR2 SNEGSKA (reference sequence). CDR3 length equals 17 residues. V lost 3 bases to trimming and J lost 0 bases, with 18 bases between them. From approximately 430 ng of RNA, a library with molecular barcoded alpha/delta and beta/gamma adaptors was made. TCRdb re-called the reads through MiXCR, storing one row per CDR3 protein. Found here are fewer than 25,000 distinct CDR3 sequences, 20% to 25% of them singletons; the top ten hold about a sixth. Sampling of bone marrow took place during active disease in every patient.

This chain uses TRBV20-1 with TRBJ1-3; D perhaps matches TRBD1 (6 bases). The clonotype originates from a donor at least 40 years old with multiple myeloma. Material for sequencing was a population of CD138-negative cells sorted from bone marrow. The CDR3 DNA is TGCAGTGCTAGCCCAGGGGACGGAACTTACTCTGGAAACACCATATATTTT. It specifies CSASPGDGTYSGNTIYF.